This TCR beta chain was observed in a study of T cell responses to AZD1222 COVID-19 vaccine. Study-wide findings and caveats: Just a handful of AZD1222 recipients were seropositive at baseline. It should be noted that donors were predominantly white British and more often female, and clonal diversity was possibly underestimated. The breadth and depth of Spike-specific TCRs increased once two AZD1222 doses had been given.

The CDR3 contains 15 residues. CDR1 SGDLS and CDR2 YYNGEE come from the germline V gene. Trimming removed 1 base at V and 1 base at J, with 11 bases between. The assay was immunoSEQ multiplex PCR, and TCRdb's table has in-frame clones only and misses some. The top ten hold more than 3% of the sample, which has 150,000 or so clones, around 88% seen once. This clone has just one count. The antigen is undetermined. This TCR was sampled from an adult in good health. This chain connects TRBV9 to TRBJ1-1; possibly TRBD1 for D (5 bases). The sequenced sample was peripheral blood, obtained on day 0 of MenACWY control vaccination. The CDR3 DNA reads TGTGCCAGCAGCGTAAGGGCCGGGGGGAACACTGAAGCTTTCTTT. It is translated as CASSVRAGGNTEAFF.